The clone carrying this T cell receptor (beta chain) occurred many times. TCRdb independently ran MiXCR on the RT-PCR reads; one entry per CDR3 protein. The table lists hundreds of thousands of distinct CDR3 sequences, more than 13% of them singletons, with 3.6% in the top ten. Germline CDR1 reads DFQATT; CDR2 reads SNEGSKA (reference sequence). This CDR3 region has 15 residues. V was pared by 5 bases and J by 6 bases, with 8 bases of the junction left unmatched. The TCR comes from a female donor in good health, serving as a healthy control. This chain uses TRBV20-1 with TRBJ2-3; 13 bases fit TRBD2. What was sequenced was memory CD4+ T cells from blood. The CDR3 is CSAPGLAGLLDTQYF. The CDR3 DNA is TGCAGTGCTCCGGGACTAGCGGGACTTTTGGATACGCAGTATTTT.